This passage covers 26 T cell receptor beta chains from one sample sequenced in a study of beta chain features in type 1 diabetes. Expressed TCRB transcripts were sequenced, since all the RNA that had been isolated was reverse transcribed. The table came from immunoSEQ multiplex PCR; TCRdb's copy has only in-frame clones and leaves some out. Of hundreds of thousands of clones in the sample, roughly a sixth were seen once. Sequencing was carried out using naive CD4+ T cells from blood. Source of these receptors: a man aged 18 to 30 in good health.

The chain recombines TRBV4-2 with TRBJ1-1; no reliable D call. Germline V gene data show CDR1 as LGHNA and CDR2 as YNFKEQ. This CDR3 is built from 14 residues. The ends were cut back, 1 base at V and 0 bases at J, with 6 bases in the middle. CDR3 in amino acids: CASSQAVLNTEAFF. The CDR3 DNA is TGTGCCAGCAGCCAAGCGGTATTGAACACTGAAGCTTTCTTT.

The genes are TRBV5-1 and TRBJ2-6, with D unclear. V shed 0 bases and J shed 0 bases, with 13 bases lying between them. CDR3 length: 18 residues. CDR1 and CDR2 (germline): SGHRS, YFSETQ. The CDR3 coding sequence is TGCGCCAGCAGCTTGGAGGCGAAACTTAGCTCTGGGGCCAACGTCCTGACTTTC. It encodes CASSLEAKLSSGANVLTF.

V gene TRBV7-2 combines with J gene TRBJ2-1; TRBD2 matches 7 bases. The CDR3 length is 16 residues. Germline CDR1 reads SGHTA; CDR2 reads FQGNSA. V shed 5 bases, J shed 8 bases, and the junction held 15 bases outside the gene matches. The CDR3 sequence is CASSRELAVGNYEQFF. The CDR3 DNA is TGTGCCAGCAGCCGAGAGCTAGCGGTAGGCAACTATGAGCAGTTCTTC.

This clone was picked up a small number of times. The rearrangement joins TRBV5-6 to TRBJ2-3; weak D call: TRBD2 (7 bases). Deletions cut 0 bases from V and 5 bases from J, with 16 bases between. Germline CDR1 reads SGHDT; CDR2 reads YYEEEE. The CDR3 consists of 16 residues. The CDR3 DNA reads TGTGCCAGCAGCTTGGCCTATGGCGGGGGACAAGATACGCAGTATTTT. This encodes CASSLAYGGGQDTQYF. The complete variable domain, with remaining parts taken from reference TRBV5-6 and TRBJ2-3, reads DAGVTQSPTHLIKTRGQQVTLRCSPKSGHDTVSWYQQALGQGPQFIFQYYEEEERQRGNFPDRFSGHQFPNYSSELNVNALLLGDSALYLCASSLAYGGGQDTQYFGPGTRLTVL.

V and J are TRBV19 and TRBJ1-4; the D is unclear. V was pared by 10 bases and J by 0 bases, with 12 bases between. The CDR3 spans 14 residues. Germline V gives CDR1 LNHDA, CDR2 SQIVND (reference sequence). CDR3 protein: CATGPSATNEKLFF. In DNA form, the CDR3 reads TGTGCCACCGGCCCAAGTGCAACTAATGAAAAACTGTTTTTT.

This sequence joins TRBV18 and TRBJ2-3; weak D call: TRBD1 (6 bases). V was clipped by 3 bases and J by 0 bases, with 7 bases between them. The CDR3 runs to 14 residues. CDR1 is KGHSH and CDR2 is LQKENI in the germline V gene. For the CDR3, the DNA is TGTGCCAGCTCACCCACAGGGAGCACAGATACGCAGTATTTT. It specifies CASSPTGSTDTQYF.

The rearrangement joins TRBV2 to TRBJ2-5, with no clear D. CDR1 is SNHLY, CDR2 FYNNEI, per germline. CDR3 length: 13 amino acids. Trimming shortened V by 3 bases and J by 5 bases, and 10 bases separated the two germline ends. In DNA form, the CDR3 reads TGTGCCAGCAGTGAGGAAAGAAAGGAGACCCAGTACTTC. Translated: CASSEERKETQYF.

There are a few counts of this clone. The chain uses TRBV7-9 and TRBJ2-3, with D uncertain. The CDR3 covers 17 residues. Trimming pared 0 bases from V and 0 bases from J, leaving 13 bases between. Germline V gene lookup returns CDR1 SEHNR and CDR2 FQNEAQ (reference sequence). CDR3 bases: TGTGCCAGCAGCTTAGCTCCGGGCCCGGGCAGCACAGATACGCAGTATTTT. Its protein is CASSLAPGPGSTDTQYF.

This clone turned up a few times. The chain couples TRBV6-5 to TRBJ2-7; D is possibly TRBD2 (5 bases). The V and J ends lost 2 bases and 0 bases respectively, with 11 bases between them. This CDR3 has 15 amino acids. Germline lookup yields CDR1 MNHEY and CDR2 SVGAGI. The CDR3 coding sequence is TGTGCCAGCAGTTACGAGGGCCTAAGCTCCTACGAGCAGTACTTC. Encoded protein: CASSYEGLSSYEQYF.

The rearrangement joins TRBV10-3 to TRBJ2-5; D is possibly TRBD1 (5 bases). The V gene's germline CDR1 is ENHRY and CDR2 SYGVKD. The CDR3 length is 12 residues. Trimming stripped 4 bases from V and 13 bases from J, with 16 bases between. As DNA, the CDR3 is TGTGCCATCAGTGGAAGCTTAGGGGCGCCGTACTTC. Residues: CAISGSLGAPYF.

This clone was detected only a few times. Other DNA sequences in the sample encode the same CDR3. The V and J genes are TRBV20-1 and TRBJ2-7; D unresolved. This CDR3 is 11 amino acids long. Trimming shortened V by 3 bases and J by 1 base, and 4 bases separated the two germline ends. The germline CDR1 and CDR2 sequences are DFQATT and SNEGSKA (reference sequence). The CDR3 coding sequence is TGCAGTGCTAGGCTATCCTACGAGCAGTACTTC. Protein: CSARLSYEQYF.

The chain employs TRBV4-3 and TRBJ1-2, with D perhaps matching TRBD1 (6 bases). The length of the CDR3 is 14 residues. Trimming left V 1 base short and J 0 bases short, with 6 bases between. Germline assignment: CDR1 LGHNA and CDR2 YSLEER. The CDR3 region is CASSQGTANYGYTF. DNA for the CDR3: TGCGCCAGCAGCCAAGGGACAGCTAACTATGGCTACACCTTC.

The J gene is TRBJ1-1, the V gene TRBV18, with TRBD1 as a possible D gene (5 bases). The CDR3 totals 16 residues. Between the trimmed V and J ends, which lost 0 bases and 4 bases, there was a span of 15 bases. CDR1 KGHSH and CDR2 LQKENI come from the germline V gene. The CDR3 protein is CASSPPQTVKGTEAFF. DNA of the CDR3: TGTGCCAGCTCACCACCGCAGACAGTCAAGGGCACTGAAGCTTTCTTT.

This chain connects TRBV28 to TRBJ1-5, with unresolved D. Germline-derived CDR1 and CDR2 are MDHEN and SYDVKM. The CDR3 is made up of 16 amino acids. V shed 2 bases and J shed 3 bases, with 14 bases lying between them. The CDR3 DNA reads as TGTGCCAGCAGTTTAAAAGGTCTGGGGAACAATCAGCCCCAGCATTTT. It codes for CASSLKGLGNNQPQHF.

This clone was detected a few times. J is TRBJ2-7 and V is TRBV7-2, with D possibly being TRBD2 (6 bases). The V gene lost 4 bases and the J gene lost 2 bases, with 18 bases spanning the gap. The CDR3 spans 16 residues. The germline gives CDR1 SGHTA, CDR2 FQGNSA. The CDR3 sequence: CASSSVTGRGTYEQYF. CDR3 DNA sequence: TGTGCCAGCAGCTCCGTGACTGGGCGGGGAACCTACGAGCAGTACTTC.

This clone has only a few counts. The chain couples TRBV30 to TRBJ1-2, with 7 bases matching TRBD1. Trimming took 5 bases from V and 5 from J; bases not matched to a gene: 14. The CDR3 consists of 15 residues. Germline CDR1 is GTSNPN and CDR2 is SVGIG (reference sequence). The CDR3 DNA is TGTGCCTGGCTACCTGGACAGGCGTCCTTTTATGGCTACACCTTC. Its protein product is CAWLPGQASFYGYTF.

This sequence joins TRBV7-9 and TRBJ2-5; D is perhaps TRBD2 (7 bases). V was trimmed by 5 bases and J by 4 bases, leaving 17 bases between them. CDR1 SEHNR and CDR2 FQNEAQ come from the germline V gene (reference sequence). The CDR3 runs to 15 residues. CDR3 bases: TGTGCCAGCAGCCCTGCGTGGGGAGGGGGAGAGACCCAGTACTTC. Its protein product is CASSPAWGGGETQYF.

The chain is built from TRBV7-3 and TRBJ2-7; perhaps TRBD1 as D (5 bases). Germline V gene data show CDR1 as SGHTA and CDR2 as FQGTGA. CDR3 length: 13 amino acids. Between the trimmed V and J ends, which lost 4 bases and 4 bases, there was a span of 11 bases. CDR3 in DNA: TGTGCCAGCAGCTCCGCAGGGAATTACGAGCAGTACTTC. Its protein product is CASSSAGNYEQYF.

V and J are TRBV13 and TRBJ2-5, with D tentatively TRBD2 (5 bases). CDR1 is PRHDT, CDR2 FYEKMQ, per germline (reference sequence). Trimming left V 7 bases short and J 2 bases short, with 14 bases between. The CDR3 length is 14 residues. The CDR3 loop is CASIPTGNQETQYF. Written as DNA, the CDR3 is TGTGCCAGCATTCCTACGGGGAATCAAGAGACCCAGTACTTC.

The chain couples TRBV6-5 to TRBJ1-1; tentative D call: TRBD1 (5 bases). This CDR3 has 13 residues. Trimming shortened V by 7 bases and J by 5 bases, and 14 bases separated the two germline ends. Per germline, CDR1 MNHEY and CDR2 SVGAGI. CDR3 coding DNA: TGTGCCAGCAACAGACCCGGGGGAACTGAAGCTTTCTTT. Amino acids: CASNRPGGTEAFF.

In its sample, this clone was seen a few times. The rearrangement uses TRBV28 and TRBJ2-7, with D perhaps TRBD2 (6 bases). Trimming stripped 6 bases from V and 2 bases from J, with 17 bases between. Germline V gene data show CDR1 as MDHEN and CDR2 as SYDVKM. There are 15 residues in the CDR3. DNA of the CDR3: TGTGCCAGCAGCTATGGGTTGGCGGGGACCTACGAGCAGTACTTC. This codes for CASSYGLAGTYEQYF.

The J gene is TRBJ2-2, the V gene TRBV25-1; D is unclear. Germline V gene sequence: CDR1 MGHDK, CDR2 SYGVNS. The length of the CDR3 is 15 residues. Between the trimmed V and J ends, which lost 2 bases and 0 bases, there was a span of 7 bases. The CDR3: CASSETRPNTGELFF. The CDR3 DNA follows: TGTGCCAGCAGTGAAACCAGGCCGAACACCGGGGAGCTGTTTTTT.

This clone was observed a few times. The CDR3 DNA follows: TGTGCCAGCAGCCCTCCTGGGGGGAAGACGGCCTCCGAGCAGTACTTC. As protein: CASSPPGGKTASEQYF. V usage is TRBV14 and J usage is TRBJ2-7, with TRBD2 as a possible D gene (6 bases). CDR1 and CDR2 from the germline V gene are SGHDN and FVKESK. V was pared by 4 bases and J by 6 bases, with 22 bases between. The CDR3 spans 16 residues.

The CDR3, as DNA: TGTGCCAGCAGCTGGCGCACCTTGAACACTGAAGCTTTCTTT. Protein: CASSWRTLNTEAFF. V usage is TRBV11-2 and J usage is TRBJ1-1, with D unresolved. Trimming took 4 bases from V and 0 from J, leaving 9 bases between them. This CDR3 is 14 amino acids long. Germline V CDR1 and CDR2: SGHAT, FQNNGV.

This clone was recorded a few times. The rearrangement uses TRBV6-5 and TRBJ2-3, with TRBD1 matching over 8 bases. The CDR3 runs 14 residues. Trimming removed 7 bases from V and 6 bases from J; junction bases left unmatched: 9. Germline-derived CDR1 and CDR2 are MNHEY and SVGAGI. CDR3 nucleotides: TGTGCCAGCAATCGGACAGGGTGGAGGGATACGCAGTATTTT. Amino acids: CASNRTGWRDTQYF.

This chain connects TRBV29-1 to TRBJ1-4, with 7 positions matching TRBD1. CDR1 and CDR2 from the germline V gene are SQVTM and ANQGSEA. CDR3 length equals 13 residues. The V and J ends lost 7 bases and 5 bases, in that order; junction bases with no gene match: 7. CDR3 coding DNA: TGCAGCGCCTCGACAGGGAAGAATGAAAAACTGTTTTTT. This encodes CSASTGKNEKLFF.